Below, 6 T cell receptor beta chains from the same sample are listed, as sequenced in a study of CD8 T cells in Susac syndrome. Reverse transcription of about 0.5 to 1 ug RNA was carried out with random hexamers. MiXCR, applied by TCRdb to the immunoSEQ multiplex PCR reads, yields one record per CDR3 protein. The sample has around 150,000 distinct CDR3 sequences, just under 95% seen once. The sequenced material came from CD4+ T cells from PBMCs. These TCRs come from a human donor in good health.

This rearrangement joins TRBV5-1 to TRBJ1-6; no clear D. Between the trimmed V and J ends, which lost 0 bases and 10 bases, there was a span of 8 bases. This CDR3 contains 13 residues. Germline V gene data show CDR1 as SGHRS and CDR2 as YFSETQ. CDR3 amino acids: CASSLEELSPLHF. DNA of the CDR3: TGCGCCAGCAGCTTGGAGGAATTATCACCCCTCCACTTT.

The chain uses TRBV6-1 and TRBJ1-2; D might be TRBD1 (5 bases). With 3 bases removed from V and 8 bases from J, the gap between germline ends came to 10 bases. Per the germline V gene, CDR1 is MNHNS and CDR2 is SASEGT. The CDR3 has 12 residues. CDR3 in amino acids: CASSDRVGGYTF. The CDR3 DNA is TGTGCCAGCAGTGACAGGGTCGGCGGCTACACCTTC.

This clonotype was recorded only once. The rearrangement joins TRBV6-6 to TRBJ2-2, with D unclear. The V gene's germline CDR1 is MNHNY and CDR2 SVGAGI (reference sequence). CDR3 length: 14 amino acids. With 2 bases removed from V and 2 bases from J, the gap between germline ends came to 6 bases. For the CDR3, the DNA is TGTGCCAGCAGTTACGGACCCAACACCGGGGAGCTGTTTTTT. Protein sequence: CASSYGPNTGELFF.

The rearrangement joins TRBV30 to TRBJ2-1; 8 bases align to TRBD1. The CDR3 is 14 amino acids. CDR1 GTSNPN and CDR2 SVGIG come from the germline V gene (reference sequence). J was trimmed by 3 bases and V by 2 bases; bases with no gene match: 3. CDR3: CAWSMTGVYNEQFF. In DNA, the CDR3 is TGTGCCTGGAGTATGACAGGGGTCTACAATGAGCAGTTCTTC.

The genes are TRBV19 and TRBJ1-2; possible D gene TRBD1, 6 bases. Germline-derived CDR1 and CDR2 are LNHDA and SQIVND (reference sequence). The CDR3 is made up of 12 amino acids. V lost 5 bases to trimming and J lost 7 bases, with 11 bases between them. Here the CDR3 DNA reads TGTGCCAGTAGTCCGTCAGGGGTTGGCTACACCTTC. This codes for CASSPSGVGYTF. The whole variable domain, filled in from reference TRBV19 and TRBJ1-2, reads DGGITQSPKYLFRKEGQNVTLSCEQNLNHDAMYWYRQDPGQGLRLIYYSQIVNDFQKGDIAEGYSVSREKKESFPLTVTSAQKNPTAFYLCASSPSGVGYTFGSGTRLTVV.

V gene TRBV25-1 combines with J gene TRBJ2-5, with TRBD1 matching over 8 bases. Germline V gene sequence: CDR1 MGHDK, CDR2 SYGVNS. The CDR3 extends over 14 amino acids. With 3 bases clipped from V and 3 bases from J, the junction kept 3 bases outside the gene matches. The CDR3 DNA reads TGTGCCAGCAGTGATTTGACAGGGGAAGAGACCCAGTACTTC. The encoded protein is CASSDLTGEETQYF.